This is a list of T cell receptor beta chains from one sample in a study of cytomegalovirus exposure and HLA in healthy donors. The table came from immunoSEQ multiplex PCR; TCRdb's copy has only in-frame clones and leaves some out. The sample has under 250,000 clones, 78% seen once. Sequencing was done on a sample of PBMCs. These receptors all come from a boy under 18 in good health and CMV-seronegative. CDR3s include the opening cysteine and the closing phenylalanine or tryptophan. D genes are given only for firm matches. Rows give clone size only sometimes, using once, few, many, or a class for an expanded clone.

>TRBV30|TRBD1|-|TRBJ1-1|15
CAWSGDRAGNTEAFF
TGTGCCTGGAGCGGGGACAGGGCCGGGAACACTGAAGCTTTCTTT
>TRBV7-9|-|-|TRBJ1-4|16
CSSSLMGRDGREKLFF
TGTTCCAGCAGCCTTATGGGGCGGGACGGTCGTGAAAAACTGTTTTTT
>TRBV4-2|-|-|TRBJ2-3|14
CASRGVPQTDTQYF
TGTGCCAGCAGAGGGGTGCCCCAGACAGATACGCAGTATTTT
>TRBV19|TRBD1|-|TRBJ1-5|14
CASSTYRGNQPQHF
TGTGCCAGTAGTACATACAGGGGGAATCAGCCCCAGCATTTT
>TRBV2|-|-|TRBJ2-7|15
CASSFGGRVAYEQYF
TGTGCCAGCAGTTTTGGGGGGAGAGTAGCCTACGAGCAGTACTTC
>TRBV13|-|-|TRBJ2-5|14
CASSPPSGDKTQYF
TGTGCCAGCAGCCCCCCGTCCGGGGATAAGACCCAGTACTTC
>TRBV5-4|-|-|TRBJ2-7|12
CASSLGGPEQYF
TGTGCCAGCAGCTTGGGGGGCCCCGAGCAGTACTTC
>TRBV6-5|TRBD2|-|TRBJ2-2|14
CASSPGGGIGELFF
TGTGCCAGCAGTCCGGGGGGAGGGATCGGGGAGCTGTTTTTT
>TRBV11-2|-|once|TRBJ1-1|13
CASSLRRVRQAFF
TGTGCCAGCAGCTTGCGGCGGGTCCGGCAAGCTTTCTTT
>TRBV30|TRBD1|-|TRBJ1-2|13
CAWAPGQSYGYTF
TGTGCCTGGGCTCCGGGACAGTCCTACGGCTACACCTTC
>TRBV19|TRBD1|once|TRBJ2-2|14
CASSDRVNTGELFF
TGTGCCAGTTCGGACAGGGTTAACACCGGGGAGCTGTTTTTT
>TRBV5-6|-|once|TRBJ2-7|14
CASSLAGSVDEQYF
TGTGCCAGCAGCTTGGCCGGGAGCGTAGACGAGCAGTACTTC
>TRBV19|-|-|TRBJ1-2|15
CASSTSGSREYGYTF
TGTGCCAGTAGTACCTCAGGTAGCAGGGAATATGGCTACACCTTC
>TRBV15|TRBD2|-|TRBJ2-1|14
CATSRRDYLREQFF
TGTGCCACCAGCCGACGGGACTACTTAAGGGAGCAGTTCTTC
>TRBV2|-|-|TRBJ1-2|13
CASRKGHYYGYTF
TGTGCCAGCAGGAAGGGACATTACTATGGCTACACCTTC
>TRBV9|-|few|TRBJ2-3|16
CASSAPGLARTDTQYF
TGTGCCAGCAGCGCACCCGGGCTAGCGAGAACAGATACGCAGTATTTT
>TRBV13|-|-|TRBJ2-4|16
CASSLNSGGVLNIQYF
TGTGCCAGCAGCTTAAATAGCGGCGGGGTTCTCAACATTCAGTACTTC
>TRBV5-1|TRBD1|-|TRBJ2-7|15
CASSFVDRSSYEQYF
TGCGCCAGCAGCTTCGTGGACAGGAGCTCCTACGAGCAGTACTTC
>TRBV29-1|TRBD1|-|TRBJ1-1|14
CSGRTGGPNTEAFF
TGCAGCGGCAGGACAGGGGGCCCGAACACTGAAGCTTTCTTT
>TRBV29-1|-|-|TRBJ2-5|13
CSVDGRFQETQYF
TGCAGCGTTGACGGCAGGTTTCAAGAGACCCAGTACTTC
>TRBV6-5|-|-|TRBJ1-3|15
CASKKQAISGNTIYF
TGTGCCAGCAAAAAACAGGCAATCTCTGGAAACACCATATATTTT
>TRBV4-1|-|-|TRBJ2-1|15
CASSQESGGYNEQFF
TGCGCCAGCAGCCAAGAGTCCGGGGGTTACAATGAGCAGTTCTTC
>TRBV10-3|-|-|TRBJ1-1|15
CAISEAGGLSTEAFF
TGTGCCATCAGTGAGGCGGGGGGGCTGAGCACTGAAGCTTTCTTT
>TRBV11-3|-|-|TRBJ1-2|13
CASSLERTSGYTF
TGTGCCAGCAGCTTAGAGAGAACCTCCGGCTACACCTTC
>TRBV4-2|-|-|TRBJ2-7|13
CASSQDAGYEQYF
TGTGCCAGCAGCCAAGATGCAGGCTACGAGCAGTACTTC
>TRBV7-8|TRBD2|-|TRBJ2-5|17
CASSYRKAGAPGETQYF
TGTGCCAGCAGCTATCGCAAAGCGGGGGCTCCTGGAGAGACCCAGTACTTC
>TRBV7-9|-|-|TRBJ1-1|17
CSSIDLRTALSNTEAFF
TGTTCCAGCATAGACCTTCGGACAGCCTTATCTAACACTGAAGCTTTCTTT
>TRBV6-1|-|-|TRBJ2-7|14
CASSLMELTYEQYF
TGTGCCAGCAGCCTCATGGAACTAACCTACGAGCAGTACTTC
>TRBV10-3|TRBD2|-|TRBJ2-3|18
CAISESKGLAGGTDTQYF
TGTGCCATCAGTGAGTCGAAAGGATTGGCGGGGGGGACAGATACGCAGTATTTT
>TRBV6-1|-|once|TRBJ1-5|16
CASSGRGRMSNQPQHF
TGTGCCAGCAGTGGGCGGGGGAGGATGAGCAATCAGCCCCAGCATTTT
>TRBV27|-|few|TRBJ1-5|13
CASTPYPGQPQHF
TGTGCCAGCACCCCGTACCCCGGGCAGCCCCAGCATTTT
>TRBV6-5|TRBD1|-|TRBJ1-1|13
CASSRTGVAEAFF
TGTGCCAGCAGCCGCACAGGGGTGGCTGAAGCTTTCTTT
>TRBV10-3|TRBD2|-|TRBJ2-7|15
CAISERGVSSYEQYF
TGTGCCATCAGTGAACGGGGGGTAAGCTCCTACGAGCAGTACTTC
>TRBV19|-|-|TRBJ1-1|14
CASSTPVVGTEAFF
TGTGCCAGTAGTACTCCGGTGGTTGGCACTGAAGCTTTCTTT
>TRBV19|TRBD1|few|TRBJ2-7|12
CASSDRTYEQYF
TGTGCCAGTTCGGACAGGACCTACGAGCAGTACTTC
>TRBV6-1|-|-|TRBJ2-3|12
CASRTEADTQYF
TGTGCCAGCCGAACTGAGGCAGATACGCAGTATTTT
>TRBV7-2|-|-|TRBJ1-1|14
CASSLAQGDTEAFF
TGTGCCAGCAGCTTAGCACAGGGAGACACTGAAGCTTTCTTT
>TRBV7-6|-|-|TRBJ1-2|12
CASSLFGGGYTF
TGTGCCAGCAGCCTTTTCGGGGGTGGCTACACCTTC
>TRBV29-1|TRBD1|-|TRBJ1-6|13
CSVRGTANSPLHF
TGCAGCGTTCGGGGGACAGCTAATTCACCCCTCCACTTT
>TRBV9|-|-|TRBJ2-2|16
CASSVLPGPNTGELFF
TGTGCCAGCAGCGTCTTGCCGGGTCCGAACACCGGGGAGCTGTTTTTT
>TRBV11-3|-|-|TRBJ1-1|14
CASSPDRWRTEAFF
TGTGCCAGCAGCCCCGATCGGTGGAGGACTGAAGCTTTCTTT
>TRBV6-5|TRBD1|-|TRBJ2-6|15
CASRRQGSGANVLTF
TGTGCCAGCAGAAGACAGGGCTCTGGGGCCAACGTCCTGACTTTC
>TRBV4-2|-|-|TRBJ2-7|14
CASSQSRGTYEQYF
TGTGCCAGCAGCCAATCAAGGGGGACCTACGAGCAGTACTTC
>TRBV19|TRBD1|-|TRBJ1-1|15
CASSLTGGGNTEAFF
TGTGCCAGTAGTCTAACAGGGGGCGGGAACACTGAAGCTTTCTTT
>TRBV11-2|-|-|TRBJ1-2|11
CASSLVYGYTF
TGTGCCAGCAGCTTAGTATATGGCTACACCTTC
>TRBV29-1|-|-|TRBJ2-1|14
CSVWDSSSYNEQFF
TGCAGCGTTTGGGACTCCAGCTCCTACAATGAGCAGTTCTTC
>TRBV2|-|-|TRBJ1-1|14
CASSLSRGNTEAFF
TGTGCCAGCAGTTTGAGTAGGGGAAACACTGAAGCTTTCTTT
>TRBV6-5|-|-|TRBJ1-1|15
CASSYSLGGPTEAFF
TGTGCCAGCAGTTACTCCTTAGGGGGACCCACTGAAGCTTTCTTT
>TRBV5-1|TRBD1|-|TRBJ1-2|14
CASSPRTGEAGYTF
TGCGCCAGCAGCCCCCGGACAGGGGAAGCTGGCTACACCTTC
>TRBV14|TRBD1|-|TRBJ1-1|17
CASSQVRDRGWKTEAFF
TGTGCCAGCAGCCAAGTCCGGGACAGGGGATGGAAGACTGAAGCTTTCTTT